The 5 T cell receptor beta chains presented below share a single source sample, sequenced in a study of shared clonotypes between healthy human individuals. Here immunoSEQ multiplex PCR was the method, and the copy in TCRdb shows in-frame clones only, minus some. The sample lists 2 million to 2.5 million clones, 93% seen once, with about 0.38% in the top ten. The sample comprised naive CD4+ T cells from PBMCs. Subset described: CD45RA+ positively selected. The receptors come from a man between 18 and 35 years old in good health. Some clones in this sample may be carry-over from other donors' samples.

The chain uses TRBV27 and TRBJ2-7; D is undetermined. CDR1 and CDR2 from the germline V gene are MNHEY and SMNVEV (reference sequence). CDR3 size: 13 residues. Trimming cost V 10 bases and J 7 bases, with 20 bases left between them. CDR3 sequence: CATSPHPLIEQYF. The CDR3 coding sequence is TGTGCCACCTCGCCGCATCCGCTTATAGAGCAGTACTTC.

The CDR3 sequence is CASSPGGARNTEAFF. CDR3 DNA: TGTGCCAGCTCACCGGGAGGGGCAAGGAACACTGAAGCTTTCTTT. The chain combines TRBV18 with TRBJ1-1; tentatively, D is TRBD1 (5 bases). The ends were cut back, 3 bases at V and 1 base at J, with 12 bases in the middle. This CDR3 region has 15 residues. Germline V gene sequence: CDR1 KGHSH, CDR2 LQKENI.

To note about this clone: Other DNA sequences of this sample code for an identical CDR3. CDR3 bases: TGCGCCAGCAGCTCGACCGGGACACAAGAGACCCAGTACTTC. It encodes CASSSTGTQETQYF. The chain has TRBV5-1 and TRBJ2-5, with D perhaps TRBD1 (6 bases). The CDR3 totals 14 residues. In germline, CDR1 is SGHRS, CDR2 YFSETQ. V was pared by 3 bases and J by 2 bases, with 11 bases between.

The rearrangement uses TRBV5-6 and TRBJ2-7, with 10 bases lining up with TRBD1. The ends lost 2 bases at V and 5 bases at J; junction bases unmatched: 7. The CDR3 consists of 15 residues. Germline V lookup: CDR1 SGHDT, CDR2 YYEEEE. The CDR3 sequence is CASSFRQGAQHEQYF. CDR3 nucleotides: TGTGCCAGCAGCTTCCGACAGGGGGCGCAACACGAGCAGTACTTC.

The CDR3 protein is CASSISAVQETQYF. The CDR3 DNA follows: TGTGCCAGTAGTATAAGCGCGGTCCAAGAGACCCAGTACTTC. The rearrangement joins TRBV19 to TRBJ2-5; unclear D gene. CDR3 size: 14 residues. Germline loops: CDR1 LNHDA, CDR2 SQIVND (reference sequence). The V end was cut by 2 bases, the J end by 1 base, with 8 bases between.